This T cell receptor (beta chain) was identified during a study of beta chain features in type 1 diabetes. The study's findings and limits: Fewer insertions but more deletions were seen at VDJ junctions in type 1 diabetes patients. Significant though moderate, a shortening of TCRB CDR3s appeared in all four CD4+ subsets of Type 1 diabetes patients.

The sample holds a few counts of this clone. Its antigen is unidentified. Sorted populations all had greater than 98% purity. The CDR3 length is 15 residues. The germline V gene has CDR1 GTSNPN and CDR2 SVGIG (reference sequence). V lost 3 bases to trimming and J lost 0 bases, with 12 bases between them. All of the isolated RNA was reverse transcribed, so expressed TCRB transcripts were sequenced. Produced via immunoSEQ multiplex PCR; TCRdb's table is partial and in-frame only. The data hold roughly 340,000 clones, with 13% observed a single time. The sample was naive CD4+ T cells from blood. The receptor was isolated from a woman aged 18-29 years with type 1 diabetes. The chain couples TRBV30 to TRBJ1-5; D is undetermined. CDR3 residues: CAWSATVYSNQPQHF. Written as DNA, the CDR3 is TGTGCCTGGAGCGCCACGGTCTATAGCAATCAGCCCCAGCATTTT.